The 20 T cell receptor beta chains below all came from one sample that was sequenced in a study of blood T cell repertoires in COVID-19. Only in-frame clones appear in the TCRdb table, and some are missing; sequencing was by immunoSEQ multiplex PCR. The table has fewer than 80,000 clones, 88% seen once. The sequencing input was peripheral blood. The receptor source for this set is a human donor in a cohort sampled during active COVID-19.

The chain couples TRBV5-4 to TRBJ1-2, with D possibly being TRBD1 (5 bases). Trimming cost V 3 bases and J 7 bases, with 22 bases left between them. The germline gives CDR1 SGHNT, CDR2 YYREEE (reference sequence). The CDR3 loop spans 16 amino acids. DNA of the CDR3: TGTGCCAGCAGCTCTCGGGGGACGGGACTATTCTCTGGCTACACCTTC. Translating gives CASSSRGTGLFSGYTF.

This chain's CDR3 is CASSVGQHTEAFF. CDR3 DNA: TGTGCCAGCAGCGTAGGACAGCACACTGAAGCTTTCTTT. J is TRBJ1-1 and V is TRBV9, with D possibly being TRBD1 (5 bases). Germline values: CDR1 SGDLS, CDR2 YYNGEE. This CDR3 comprises 13 residues. With 0 bases removed from V and 3 bases from J, the gap between germline ends came to 6 bases. Full variable domain (rest looked up from reference TRBV9 and TRBJ1-1): DSGVTQTPKHLITATGQRVTLRCSPRSGDLSVYWYQQSLDQGLQFLIQYYNGEERAKGNILERFSAQQFPDLHSELNLSSLELGDSALYFCASSVGQHTEAFFGQGTRLTVV.

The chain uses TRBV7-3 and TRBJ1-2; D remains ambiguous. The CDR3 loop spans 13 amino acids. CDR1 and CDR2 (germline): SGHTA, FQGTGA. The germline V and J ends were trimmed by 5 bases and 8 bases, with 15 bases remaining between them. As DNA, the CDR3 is TGTGCCAGCAGCCTTTATCCTTCTCTGGGCTACACCTTC. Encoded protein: CASSLYPSLGYTF.

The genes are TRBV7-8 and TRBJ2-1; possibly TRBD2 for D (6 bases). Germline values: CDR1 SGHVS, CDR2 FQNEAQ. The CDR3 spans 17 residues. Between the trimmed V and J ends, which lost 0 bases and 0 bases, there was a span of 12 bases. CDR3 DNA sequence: TGTGCCAGCAGCTTAGCGGGTAGCGGAAGCTCCTACAATGAGCAGTTCTTC. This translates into CASSLAGSGSSYNEQFF.

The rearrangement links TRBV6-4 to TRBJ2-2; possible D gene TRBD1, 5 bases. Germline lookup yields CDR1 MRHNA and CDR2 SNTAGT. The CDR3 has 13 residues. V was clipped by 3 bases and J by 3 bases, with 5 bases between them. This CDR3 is CASSEGDTGELFF. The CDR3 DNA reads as TGTGCCAGCAGTGAAGGGGACACCGGGGAGCTGTTTTTT.

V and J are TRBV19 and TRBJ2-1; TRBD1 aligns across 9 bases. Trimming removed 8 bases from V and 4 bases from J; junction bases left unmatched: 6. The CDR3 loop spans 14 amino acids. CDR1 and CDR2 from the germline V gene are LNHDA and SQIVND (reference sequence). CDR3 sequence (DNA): TGTGCCAGTCAGCCGGGACAGGGTTACAATGAGCAGTTCTTC. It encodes CASQPGQGYNEQFF.

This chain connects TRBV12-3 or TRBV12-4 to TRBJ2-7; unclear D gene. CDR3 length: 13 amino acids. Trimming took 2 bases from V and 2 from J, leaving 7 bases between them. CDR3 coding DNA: TGTGCCAGCAGTTTAACAGAAGCCTACGAGCAGTACTTC. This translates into CASSLTEAYEQYF.

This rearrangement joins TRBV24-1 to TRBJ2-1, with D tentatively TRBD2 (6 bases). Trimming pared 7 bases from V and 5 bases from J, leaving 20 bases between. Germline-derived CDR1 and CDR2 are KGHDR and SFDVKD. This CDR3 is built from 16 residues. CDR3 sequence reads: CATSPSRGSSNNEQFF. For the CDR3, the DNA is TGTGCCACCAGCCCCTCCCGGGGGAGCAGTAACAATGAGCAGTTCTTC.

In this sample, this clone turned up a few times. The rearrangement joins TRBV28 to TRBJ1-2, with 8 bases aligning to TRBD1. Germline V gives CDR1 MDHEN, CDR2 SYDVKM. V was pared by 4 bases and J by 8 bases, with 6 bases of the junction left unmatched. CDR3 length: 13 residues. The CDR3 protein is CASSSPRGRGYTF. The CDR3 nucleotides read TGTGCCAGCAGTTCCCCCAGGGGGCGCGGCTACACCTTC.

The CDR3 nucleotides read TGTGCCAGCAGCTACTCCGGGCCACCGGAGGTCGAGCAGTACTTC. It specifies CASSYSGPPEVEQYF. The chain is built from TRBV7-8 and TRBJ2-7; tentative D call: TRBD2 (5 bases). Per germline, CDR1 SGHVS and CDR2 FQNEAQ. V was pared by 4 bases and J by 6 bases, with 19 bases between. This CDR3 contains 15 residues.

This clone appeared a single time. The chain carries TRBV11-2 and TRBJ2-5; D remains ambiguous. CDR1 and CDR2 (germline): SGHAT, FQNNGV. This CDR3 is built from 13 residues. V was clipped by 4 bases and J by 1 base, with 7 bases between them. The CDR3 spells CASSSSSQETQYF. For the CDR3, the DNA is TGTGCCAGCAGCTCGAGCTCCCAAGAGACCCAGTACTTC.

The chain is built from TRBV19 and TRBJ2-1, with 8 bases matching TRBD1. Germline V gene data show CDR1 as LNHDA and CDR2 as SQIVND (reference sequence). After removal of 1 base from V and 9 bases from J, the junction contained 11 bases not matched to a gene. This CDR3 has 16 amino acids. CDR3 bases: TGTGCCAGTAGTATAGCGGAGACAGGGGCCCTAATTGAGCAGTTCTTC. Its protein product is CASSIAETGALIEQFF.

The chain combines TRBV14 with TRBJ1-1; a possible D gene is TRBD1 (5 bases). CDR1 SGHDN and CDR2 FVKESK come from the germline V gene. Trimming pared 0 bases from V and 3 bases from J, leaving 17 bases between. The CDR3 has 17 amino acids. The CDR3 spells CASSQDSWRGGDTEAFF. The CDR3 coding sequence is TGTGCCAGCAGCCAAGATAGTTGGAGGGGCGGCGACACTGAAGCTTTCTTT.

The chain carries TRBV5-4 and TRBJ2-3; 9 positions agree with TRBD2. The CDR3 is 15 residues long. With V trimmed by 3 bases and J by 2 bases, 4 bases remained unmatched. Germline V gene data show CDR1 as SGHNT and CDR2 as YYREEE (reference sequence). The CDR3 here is CASSSRLADTDTQYF. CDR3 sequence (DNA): TGTGCCAGCAGCTCTAGACTAGCGGACACAGATACGCAGTATTTT.

Here the CDR3 DNA reads TGCGCCAGCAGCTTGGAACAGGGAAGTGGCTACACCTTC. It yields the protein CASSLEQGSGYTF. V is TRBV5-1 and J is TRBJ1-2; D might be TRBD1 (6 bases). V was pared by 0 bases and J by 7 bases, with 10 bases between. Germline-derived CDR1 and CDR2 are SGHRS and YFSETQ. The CDR3 has 13 amino acids.

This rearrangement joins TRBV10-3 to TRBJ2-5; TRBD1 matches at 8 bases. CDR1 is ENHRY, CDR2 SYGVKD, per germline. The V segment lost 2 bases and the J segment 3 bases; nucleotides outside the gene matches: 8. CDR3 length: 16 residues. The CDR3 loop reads CAISEGTGSAKETQYF. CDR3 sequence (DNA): TGTGCCATCAGTGAGGGGACAGGCTCGGCGAAAGAGACCCAGTACTTC.

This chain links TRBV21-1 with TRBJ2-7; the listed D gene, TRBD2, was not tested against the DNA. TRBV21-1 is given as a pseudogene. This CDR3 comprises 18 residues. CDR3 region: CASSKVGGLAGTGYEQYF. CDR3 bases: TGTGCCAGCAGCAAAGTTGGGGGACTAGCGGGAACCGGCTACGAGCAGTACTTC.

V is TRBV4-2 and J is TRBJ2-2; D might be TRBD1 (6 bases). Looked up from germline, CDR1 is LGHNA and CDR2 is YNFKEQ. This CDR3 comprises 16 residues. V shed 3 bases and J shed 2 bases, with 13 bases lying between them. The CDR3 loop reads CASSQDQGPNTGELFF. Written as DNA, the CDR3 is TGTGCCAGCAGCCAGGATCAGGGGCCTAACACCGGGGAGCTGTTTTTT.

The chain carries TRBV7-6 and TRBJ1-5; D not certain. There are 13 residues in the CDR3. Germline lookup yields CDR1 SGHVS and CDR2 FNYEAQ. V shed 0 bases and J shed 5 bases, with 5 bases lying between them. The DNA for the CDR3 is TGTGCCAGCAGCTTAGCAGAGGATCAGCCCCAGCATTTT. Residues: CASSLAEDQPQHF.

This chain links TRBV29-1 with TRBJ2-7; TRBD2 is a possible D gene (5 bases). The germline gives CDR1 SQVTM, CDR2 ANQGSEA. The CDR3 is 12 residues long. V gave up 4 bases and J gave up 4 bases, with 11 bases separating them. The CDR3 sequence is CSVARESYEQYF. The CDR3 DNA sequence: TGCAGCGTTGCTAGGGAGTCGTACGAGCAGTACTTC.